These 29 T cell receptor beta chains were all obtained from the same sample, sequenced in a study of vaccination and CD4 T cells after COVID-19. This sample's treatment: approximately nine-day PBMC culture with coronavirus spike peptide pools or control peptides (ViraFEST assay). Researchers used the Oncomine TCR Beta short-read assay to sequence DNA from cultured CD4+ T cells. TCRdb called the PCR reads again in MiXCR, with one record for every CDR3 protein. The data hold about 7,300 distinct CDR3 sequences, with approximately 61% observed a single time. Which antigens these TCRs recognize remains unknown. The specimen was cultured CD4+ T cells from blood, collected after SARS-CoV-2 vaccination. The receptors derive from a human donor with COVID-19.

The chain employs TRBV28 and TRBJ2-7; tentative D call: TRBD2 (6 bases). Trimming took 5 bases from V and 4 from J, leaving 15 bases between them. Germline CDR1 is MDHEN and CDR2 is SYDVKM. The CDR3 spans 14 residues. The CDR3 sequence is CASSSGLSGYEQYF. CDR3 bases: TGTGCCAGCAGTAGCGGCTTAAGCGGGTACGAGCAGTACTTC. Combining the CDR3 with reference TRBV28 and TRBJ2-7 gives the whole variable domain DVKVTQSSRYLVKRTGEKVFLECVQDMDHENMFWYRQDPGLGLRLIYFSYDVKMKEKGDIPEGYSVSREKKERFSLILESASTNQTSMYLCASSSGLSGYEQYFGPGTRLTVT.

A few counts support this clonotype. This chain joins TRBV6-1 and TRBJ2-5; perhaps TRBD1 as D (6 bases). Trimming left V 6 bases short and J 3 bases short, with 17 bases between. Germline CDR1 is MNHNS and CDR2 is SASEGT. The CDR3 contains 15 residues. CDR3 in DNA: TGTGCCAGCAGGGGATCCGGGACACCAGAAGAGACCCAGTACTTC. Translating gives CASRGSGTPEETQYF.

The CDR3 region is CASSQTGGWNTIYF. CDR3 in DNA: TGTGCCAGCAGCCAAACAGGGGGATGGAACACCATATATTTT. The chain employs TRBV7-8 and TRBJ1-3; 8 nucleotides line up with TRBD1. The V gene end was trimmed by 5 bases and the J gene end by 7 bases; junction bases not matched to a gene: 7. This CDR3 contains 14 residues. Per the germline V gene, CDR1 is SGHVS and CDR2 is FQNEAQ.

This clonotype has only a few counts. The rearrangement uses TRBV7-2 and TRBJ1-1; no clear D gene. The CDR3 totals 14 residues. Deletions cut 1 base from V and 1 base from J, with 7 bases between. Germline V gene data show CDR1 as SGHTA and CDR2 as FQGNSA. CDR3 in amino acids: CASSLGASNTEAFF. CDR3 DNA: TGTGCCAGCAGCTTAGGTGCGTCGAACACTGAAGCTTTCTTT.

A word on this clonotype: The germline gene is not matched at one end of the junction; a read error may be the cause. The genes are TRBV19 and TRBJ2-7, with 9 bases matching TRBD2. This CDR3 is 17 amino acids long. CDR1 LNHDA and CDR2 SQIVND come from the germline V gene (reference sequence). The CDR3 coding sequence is TGTGCCAGTTCCAACCCACCTGGAGCGGGGGGCTCCTACGGGCAGTACTTC. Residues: CASSNPPGAGGSYGQYF. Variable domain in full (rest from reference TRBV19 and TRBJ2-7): DGGITQSPKYLFRKEGQNVTLSCEQNLNHDAMYWYRQDPGQGLRLIYYSQIVNDFQKGDIAEGYSVSREKKESFPLTVTSAQKNPTAFYLCASSNPPGAGGSYGQYFGPGTRLTVT.

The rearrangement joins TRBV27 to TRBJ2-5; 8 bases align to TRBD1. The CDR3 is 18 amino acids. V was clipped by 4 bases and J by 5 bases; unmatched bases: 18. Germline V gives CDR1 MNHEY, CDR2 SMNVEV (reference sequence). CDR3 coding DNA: TGTGCCAGCAGTTCGAAGGCAGTCGACAGGGGTCTGCGGGAGACCCAGTACTTC. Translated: CASSSKAVDRGLRETQYF.

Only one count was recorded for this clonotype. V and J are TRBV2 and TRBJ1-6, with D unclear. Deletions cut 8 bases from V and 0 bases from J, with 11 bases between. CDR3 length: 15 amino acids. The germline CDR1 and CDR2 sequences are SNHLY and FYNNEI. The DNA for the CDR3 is TGTGCCAGCGGGCCCCCGAGCTCCTATAATTCACCCCTCCACTTT. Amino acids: CASGPPSSYNSPLHF.

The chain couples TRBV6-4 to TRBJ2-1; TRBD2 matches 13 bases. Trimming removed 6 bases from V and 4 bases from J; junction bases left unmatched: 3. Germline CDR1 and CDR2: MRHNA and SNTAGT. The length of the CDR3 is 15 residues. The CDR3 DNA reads TGTGCCAGCAGCCCACTAGCGGGGGGGTACAATGAGCAGTTCTTC. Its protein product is CASSPLAGGYNEQFF.

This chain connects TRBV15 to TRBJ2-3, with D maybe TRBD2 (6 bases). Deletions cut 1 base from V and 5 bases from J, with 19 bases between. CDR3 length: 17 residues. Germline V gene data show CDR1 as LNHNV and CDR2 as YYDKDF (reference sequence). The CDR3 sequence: CATSRAPVRGGEDTQYF. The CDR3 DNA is TGTGCCACCAGCAGAGCACCGGTGCGGGGTGGGGAAGATACGCAGTATTTT.

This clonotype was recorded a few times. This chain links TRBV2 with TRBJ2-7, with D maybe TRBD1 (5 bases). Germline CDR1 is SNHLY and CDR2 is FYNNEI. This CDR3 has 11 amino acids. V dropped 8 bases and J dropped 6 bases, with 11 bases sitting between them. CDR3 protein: CASSGPLEQYF. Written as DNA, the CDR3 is TGTGCCAGCTCAGGGCCGCTCGAGCAGTACTTC. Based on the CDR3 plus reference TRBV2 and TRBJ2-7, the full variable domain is EPEVTQTPSHQVTQMGQEVILRCVPISNHLYFYWYRQILGQKVEFLVSFYNNEISEKSEIFDDQFSVERPDGSNFTLKIRSTKLEDSAMYFCASSGPLEQYFGPGTRLTVT.

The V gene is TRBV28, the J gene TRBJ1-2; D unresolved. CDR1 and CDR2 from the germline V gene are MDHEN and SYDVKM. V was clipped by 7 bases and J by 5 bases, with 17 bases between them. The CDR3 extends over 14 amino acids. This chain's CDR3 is CASNLSGPRYGYTF. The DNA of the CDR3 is TGTGCCAGCAACCTCAGCGGGCCAAGGTATGGCTACACCTTC.

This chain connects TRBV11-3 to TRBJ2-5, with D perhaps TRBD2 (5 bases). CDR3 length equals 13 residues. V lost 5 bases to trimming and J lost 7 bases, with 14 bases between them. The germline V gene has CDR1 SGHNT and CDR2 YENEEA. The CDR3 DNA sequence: TGTGCCAGCAGCCCTCCGGGGTGGGGGACCCAGTACTTC. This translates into CASSPPGWGTQYF.

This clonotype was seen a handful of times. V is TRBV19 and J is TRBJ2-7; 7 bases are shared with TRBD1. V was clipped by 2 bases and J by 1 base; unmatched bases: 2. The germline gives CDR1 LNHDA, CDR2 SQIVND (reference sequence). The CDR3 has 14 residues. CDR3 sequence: CASSITGVSYEQYF. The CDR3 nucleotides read TGTGCCAGTAGTATAACAGGGGTATCCTACGAGCAGTACTTC.

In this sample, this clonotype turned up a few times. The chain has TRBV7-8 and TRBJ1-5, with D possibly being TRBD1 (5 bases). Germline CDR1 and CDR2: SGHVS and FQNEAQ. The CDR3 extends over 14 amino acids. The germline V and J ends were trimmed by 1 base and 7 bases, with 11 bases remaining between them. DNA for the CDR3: TGTGCCAGCAGCTTAGGAGGGGCAAGGCAGCCCCAGCATTTT. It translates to CASSLGGARQPQHF. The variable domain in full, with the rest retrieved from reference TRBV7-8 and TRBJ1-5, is GAGVSQSPRYKVAKRGQDVALRCDPISGHVSLFWYQQALGQGPEFLTYFQNEAQLDKSGLPSDRFFAERPEGSVSTLKIQRTQQEDSAVYLCASSLGGARQPQHFGDGTRLSIL.

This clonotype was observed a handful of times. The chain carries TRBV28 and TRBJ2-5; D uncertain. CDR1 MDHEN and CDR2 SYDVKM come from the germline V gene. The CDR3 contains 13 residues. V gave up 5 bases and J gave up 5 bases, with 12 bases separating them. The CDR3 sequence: CASSHRLLETQYF. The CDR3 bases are TGTGCCAGCAGTCACCGCCTCCTGGAGACCCAGTACTTC.

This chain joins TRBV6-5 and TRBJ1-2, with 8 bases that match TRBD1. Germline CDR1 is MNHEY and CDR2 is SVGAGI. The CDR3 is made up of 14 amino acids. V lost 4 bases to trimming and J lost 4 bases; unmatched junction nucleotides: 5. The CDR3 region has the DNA TGTGCCAGCAGTTTGCAGGGGGCGGTCTATGGCTACACCTTC. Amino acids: CASSLQGAVYGYTF.

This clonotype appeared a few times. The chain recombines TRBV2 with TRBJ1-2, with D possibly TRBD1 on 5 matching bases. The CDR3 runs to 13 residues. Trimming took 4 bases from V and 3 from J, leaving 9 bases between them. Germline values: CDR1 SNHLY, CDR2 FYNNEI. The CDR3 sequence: CASSVVGDYGYTF. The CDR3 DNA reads TGTGCCAGCAGTGTGGTAGGGGACTATGGCTACACCTTC.

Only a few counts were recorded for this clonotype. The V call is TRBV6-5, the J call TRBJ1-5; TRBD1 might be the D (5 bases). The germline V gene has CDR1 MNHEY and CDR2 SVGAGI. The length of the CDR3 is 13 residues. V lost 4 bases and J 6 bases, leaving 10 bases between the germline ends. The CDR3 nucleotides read TGTGCCAGCAGTTCTGATGACAGTCAGCCCCAGCATTTT. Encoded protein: CASSSDDSQPQHF.

CDR3 residues: CSASPAPRSDEQFF. CDR3 coding DNA: TGCAGTGCTAGTCCAGCCCCTAGAAGTGATGAGCAGTTCTTC. The V and J genes are TRBV20-1 and TRBJ2-1; D gene unclear. The germline CDR1 and CDR2 sequences are DFQATT and SNEGSKA (reference sequence). V lost 3 bases to trimming and J lost 8 bases, with 17 bases between them. The CDR3 extends over 14 amino acids.

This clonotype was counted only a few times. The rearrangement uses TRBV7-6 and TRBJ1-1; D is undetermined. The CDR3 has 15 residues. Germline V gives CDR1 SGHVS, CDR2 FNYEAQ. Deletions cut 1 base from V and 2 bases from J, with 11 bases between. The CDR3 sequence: CASSLGSRFNTEAFF. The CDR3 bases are TGTGCCAGCAGCTTAGGCAGTAGGTTTAACACTGAAGCTTTCTTT.

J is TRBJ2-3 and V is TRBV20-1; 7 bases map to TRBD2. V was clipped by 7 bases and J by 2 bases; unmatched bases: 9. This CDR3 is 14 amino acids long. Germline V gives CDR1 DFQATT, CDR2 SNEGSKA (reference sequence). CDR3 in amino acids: CSVAPGGSTDTQYF. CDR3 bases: TGCAGTGTTGCGCCGGGGGGTTCCACAGATACGCAGTATTTT.

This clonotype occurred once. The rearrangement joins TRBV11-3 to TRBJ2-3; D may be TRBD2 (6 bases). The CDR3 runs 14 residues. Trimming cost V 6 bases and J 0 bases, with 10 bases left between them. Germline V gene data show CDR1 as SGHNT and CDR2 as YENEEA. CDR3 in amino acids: CASSYGTSTDTQYF. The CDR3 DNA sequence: TGTGCCAGCAGTTACGGGACTAGCACAGATACGCAGTATTTT. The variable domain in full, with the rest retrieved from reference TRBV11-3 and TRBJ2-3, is EAGVVQSPRYKIIEKKQPVAFWCNPISGHNTLYWYLQNLGQGPELLIRYENEEAVDDSQLPKDRFSAERLKGVDSTLKIQPAELGDSAVYLCASSYGTSTDTQYFGPGTRLTVL.

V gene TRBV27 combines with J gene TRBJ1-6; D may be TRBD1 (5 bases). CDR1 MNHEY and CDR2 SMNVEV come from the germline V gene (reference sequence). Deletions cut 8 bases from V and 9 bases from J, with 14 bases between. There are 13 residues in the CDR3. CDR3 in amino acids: CASAPSGGSPLHF. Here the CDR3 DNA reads TGTGCCAGCGCTCCCTCGGGGGGTTCACCCCTCCACTTT.

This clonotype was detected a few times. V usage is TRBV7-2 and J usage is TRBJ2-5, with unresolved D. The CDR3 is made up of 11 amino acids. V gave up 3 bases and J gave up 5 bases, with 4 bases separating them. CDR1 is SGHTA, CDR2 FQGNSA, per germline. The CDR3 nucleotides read TGTGCCAGCAGCTTTAAGGAGACCCAGTACTTC. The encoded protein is CASSFKETQYF.

CDR3 loop: CASRASSQRGGTDTQYF. For the CDR3, the DNA is TGTGCCAGCCGGGCCAGCTCTCAGAGAGGGGGCACAGATACGCAGTATTTT. The chain links TRBV6-1 to TRBJ2-3, with D perhaps matching TRBD1 or TRBD2 (5 bases each). Deletions cut 8 bases from V and 1 base from J, with 22 bases between. Germline values: CDR1 MNHNS, CDR2 SASEGT. This CDR3 has 17 residues.

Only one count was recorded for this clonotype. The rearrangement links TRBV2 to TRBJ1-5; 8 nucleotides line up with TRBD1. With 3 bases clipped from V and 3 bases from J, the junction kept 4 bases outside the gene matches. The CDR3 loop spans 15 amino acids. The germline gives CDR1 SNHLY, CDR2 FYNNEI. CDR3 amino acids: CASSDNRGNNQPQHF. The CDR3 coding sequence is TGTGCCAGCAGTGACAACAGGGGGAACAATCAGCCCCAGCATTTT.

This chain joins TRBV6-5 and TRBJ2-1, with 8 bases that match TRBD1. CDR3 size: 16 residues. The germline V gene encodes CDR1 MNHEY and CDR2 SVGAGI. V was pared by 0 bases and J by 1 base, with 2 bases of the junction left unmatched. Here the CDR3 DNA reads TGTGCCAGCAGTTACTCCCGGACAGGGTCCTACAATGAGCAGTTCTTC. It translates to CASSYSRTGSYNEQFF.

CDR3 amino acids: CAWTLGTGDNSPLHF. For the CDR3, the DNA is TGTGCCTGGACCCTGGGGACAGGGGATAATTCACCCCTCCACTTT. The V and J genes are TRBV30 and TRBJ1-6; TRBD1 aligns across 10 bases. Germline CDR1 reads GTSNPN; CDR2 reads SVGIG (reference sequence). V was pared by 4 bases and J by 5 bases, with 5 bases of the junction left unmatched. The CDR3 loop spans 15 amino acids.

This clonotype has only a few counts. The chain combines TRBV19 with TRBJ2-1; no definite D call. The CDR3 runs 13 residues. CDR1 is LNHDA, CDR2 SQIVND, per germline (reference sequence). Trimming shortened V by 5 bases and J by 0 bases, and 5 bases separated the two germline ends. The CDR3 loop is CASSGRSYNEQFF. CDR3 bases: TGTGCCAGTAGTGGACGCTCCTACAATGAGCAGTTCTTC.